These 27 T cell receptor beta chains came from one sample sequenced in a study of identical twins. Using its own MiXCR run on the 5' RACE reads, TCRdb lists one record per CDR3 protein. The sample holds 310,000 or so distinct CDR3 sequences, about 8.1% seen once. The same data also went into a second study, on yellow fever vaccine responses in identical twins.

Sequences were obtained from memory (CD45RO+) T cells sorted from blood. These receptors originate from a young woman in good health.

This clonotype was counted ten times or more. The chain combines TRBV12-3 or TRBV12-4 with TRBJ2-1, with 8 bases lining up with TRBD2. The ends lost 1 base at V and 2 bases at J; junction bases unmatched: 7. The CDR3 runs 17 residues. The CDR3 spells CASSLGGGLVTYNEQFF. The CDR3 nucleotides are TGTGCCAGCAGTTTAGGGGGGGGACTAGTGACCTACAATGAGCAGTTCTTC.

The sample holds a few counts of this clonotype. The CDR3 reads CASSLRTGALNTEAFF. The CDR3 DNA reads TGTGCCAGCAGCCTGCGTACAGGCGCATTGAACACTGAAGCTTTCTTT. The rearrangement uses TRBV3-1 and TRBJ1-1; D may be TRBD1 (5 bases). Germline lookup yields CDR1 LGHDT and CDR2 YNNKEL (reference sequence). CDR3 length equals 16 residues. Trimming removed 4 bases from V and 0 bases from J, with 15 bases in between. Using reference TRBV3-1 and TRBJ1-1 for the parts outside the CDR3, the full variable domain is DTAVSQTPKYLVTQMGNDKSIKCEQNLGHDTMYWYKQDSKKFLKIMFSYNNKELIINETVPNRFSPKSPDKAHLNLHINSLELGDSAVYFCASSLRTGALNTEAFFGQGTRLTVV.

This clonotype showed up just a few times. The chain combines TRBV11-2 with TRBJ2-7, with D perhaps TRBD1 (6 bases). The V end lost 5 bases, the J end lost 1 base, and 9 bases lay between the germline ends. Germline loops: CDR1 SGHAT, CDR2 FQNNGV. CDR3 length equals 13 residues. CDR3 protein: CASSPQGSYEQYV. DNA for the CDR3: TGTGCCAGCAGCCCACAGGGTTCCTACGAGCAGTACGTC.

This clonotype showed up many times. CDR3 DNA sequence: TGCGCCAGCAGTGCTACGGGACTAGCGGGCCACAATGAGCAGTTCTTC. Residues: CASSATGLAGHNEQFF. The chain combines TRBV10-1 with TRBJ2-1, with TRBD2 matching 12 bases. Germline V gene lookup returns CDR1 WNHNN and CDR2 SYGVQD (reference sequence). V was clipped by 4 bases and J by 5 bases; unmatched bases: 6. The CDR3 length is 16 residues.

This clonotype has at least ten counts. CDR3 residues: CASSPLTGHSYNEQFF. The CDR3 DNA follows: TGTGCCAGCAGCCCCCTGACCGGGCACTCCTACAATGAGCAGTTCTTC. The chain combines TRBV11-2 with TRBJ2-1; D is unclear. CDR1 is SGHAT and CDR2 is FQNNGV in the germline V gene. The V end lost 5 bases, the J end lost 0 bases, and 14 bases lay between the germline ends. This CDR3 comprises 16 residues.

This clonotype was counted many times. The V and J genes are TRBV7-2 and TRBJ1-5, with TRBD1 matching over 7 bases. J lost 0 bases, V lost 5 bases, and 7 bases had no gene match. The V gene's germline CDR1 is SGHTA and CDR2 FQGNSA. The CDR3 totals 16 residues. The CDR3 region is CASSEGARGSNQPQHF. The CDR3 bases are TGTGCCAGCAGCGAGGGGGCGCGAGGTAGCAATCAGCCCCAGCATTTT.

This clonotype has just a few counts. CDR3 in amino acids: CASSLGQSRNTIYF. The DNA of the CDR3 is TGTGCCAGCAGTTTAGGGCAGTCCCGAAACACCATATATTTT. This chain joins TRBV28 and TRBJ1-3, with D hard to call. Trimming left V 2 bases short and J 5 bases short, with 10 bases between. The V gene's germline CDR1 is MDHEN and CDR2 SYDVKM. The CDR3 contains 14 residues.

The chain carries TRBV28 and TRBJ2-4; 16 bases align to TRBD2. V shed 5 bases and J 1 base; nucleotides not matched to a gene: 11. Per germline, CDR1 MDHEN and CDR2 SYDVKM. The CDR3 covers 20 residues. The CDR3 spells CASSPGTSGRGWGAKNIQYF. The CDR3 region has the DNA TGTGCCAGCAGTCCGGGGACTAGCGGGAGGGGGTGGGGGGCCAAAAACATTCAGTACTTC.

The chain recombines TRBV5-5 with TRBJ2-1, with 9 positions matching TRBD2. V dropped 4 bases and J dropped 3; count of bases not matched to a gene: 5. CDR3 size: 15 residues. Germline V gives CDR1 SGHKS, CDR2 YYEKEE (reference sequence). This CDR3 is CASSPAGGLYNEQFF. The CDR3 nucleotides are TGTGCCAGCAGCCCGGCGGGGGGGCTCTACAATGAGCAGTTCTTC.

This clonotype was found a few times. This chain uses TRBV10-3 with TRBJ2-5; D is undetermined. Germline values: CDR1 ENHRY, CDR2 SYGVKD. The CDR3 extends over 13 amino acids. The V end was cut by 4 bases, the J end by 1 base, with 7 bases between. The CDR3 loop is CAISVSGQETQYF. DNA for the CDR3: TGTGCCATCAGTGTCTCGGGCCAAGAGACCCAGTACTTC.

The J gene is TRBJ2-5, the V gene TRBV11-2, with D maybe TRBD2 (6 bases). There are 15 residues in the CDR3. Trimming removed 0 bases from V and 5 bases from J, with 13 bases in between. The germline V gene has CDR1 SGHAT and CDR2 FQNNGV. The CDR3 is CASSLDLWGVETQYF. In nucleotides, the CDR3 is TGTGCCAGCAGCTTAGATCTGTGGGGGGTGGAGACCCAGTACTTC.

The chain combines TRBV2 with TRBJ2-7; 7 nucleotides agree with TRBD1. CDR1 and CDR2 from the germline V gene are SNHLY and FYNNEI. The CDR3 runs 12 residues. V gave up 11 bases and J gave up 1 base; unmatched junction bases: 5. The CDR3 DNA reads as TGTGCCGGACAGGTTACATCCTACGAGCAGTACTTC. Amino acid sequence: CAGQVTSYEQYF. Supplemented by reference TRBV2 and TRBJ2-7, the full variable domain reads EPEVTQTPSHQVTQMGQEVILRCVPISNHLYFYWYRQILGQKVEFLVSFYNNEISEKSEIFDDQFSVERPDGSNFTLKIRSTKLEDSAMYFCAGQVTSYEQYFGPGTRLTVT.

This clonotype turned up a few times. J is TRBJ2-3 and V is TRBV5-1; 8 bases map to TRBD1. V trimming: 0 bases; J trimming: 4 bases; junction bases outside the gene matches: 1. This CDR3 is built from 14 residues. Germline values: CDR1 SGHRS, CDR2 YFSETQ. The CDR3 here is CASSLGTGPDTQYF. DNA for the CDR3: TGCGCCAGCAGCTTGGGGACAGGGCCAGATACGCAGTATTTT. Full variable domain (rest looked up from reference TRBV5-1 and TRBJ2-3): KAGVTQTPRYLIKTRGQQVTLSCSPISGHRSVSWYQQTPGQGLQFLFEYFSETQRNKGNFPGRFSGRQFSNSRSEMNVSTLELGDSALYLCASSLGTGPDTQYFGPGTRLTVL.

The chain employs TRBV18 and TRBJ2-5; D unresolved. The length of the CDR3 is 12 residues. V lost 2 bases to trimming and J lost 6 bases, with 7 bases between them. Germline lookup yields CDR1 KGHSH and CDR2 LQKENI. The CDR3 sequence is CASSPSEKTQYF. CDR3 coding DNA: TGTGCCAGCTCACCATCGGAGAAGACCCAGTACTTC.

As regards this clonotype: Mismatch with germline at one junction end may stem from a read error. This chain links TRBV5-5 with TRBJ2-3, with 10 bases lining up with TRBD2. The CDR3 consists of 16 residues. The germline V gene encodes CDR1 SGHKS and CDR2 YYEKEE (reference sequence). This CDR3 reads CASSLESGGAADTQCF. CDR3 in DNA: TGTGCCAGCAGCTTGGAGAGCGGGGGGGCGGCAGATACGCAGTGTTTT.

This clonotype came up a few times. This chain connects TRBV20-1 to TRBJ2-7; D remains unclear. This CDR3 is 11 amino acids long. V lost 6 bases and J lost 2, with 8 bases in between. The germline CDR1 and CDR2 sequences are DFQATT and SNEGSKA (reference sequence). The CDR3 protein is CSATGPYEQYV. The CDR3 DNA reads TGCAGTGCCACCGGACCCTACGAGCAGTACGTC.

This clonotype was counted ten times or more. The CDR3 nucleotides are TGTGCCATCAGTGAGAGCCCCCTTGGCTTTGGGAATGAGCAGTTCTTC. Its translation is CAISESPLGFGNEQFF. The V call is TRBV10-3, the J call TRBJ2-1; no firm D call. With 2 bases removed from V and 7 bases from J, the gap between germline ends came to 18 bases. Germline V CDR1 and CDR2: ENHRY, SYGVKD. The CDR3 consists of 16 residues.

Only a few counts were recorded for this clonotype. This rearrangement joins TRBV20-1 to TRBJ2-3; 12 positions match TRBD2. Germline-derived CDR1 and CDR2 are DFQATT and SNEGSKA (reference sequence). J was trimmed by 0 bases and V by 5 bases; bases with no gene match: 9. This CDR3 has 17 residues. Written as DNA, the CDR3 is TGCAGTGCTCAACCCCTAGCGGGAGGGCTAAGCACAGATACGCAGTATTTT. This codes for CSAQPLAGGLSTDTQYF.

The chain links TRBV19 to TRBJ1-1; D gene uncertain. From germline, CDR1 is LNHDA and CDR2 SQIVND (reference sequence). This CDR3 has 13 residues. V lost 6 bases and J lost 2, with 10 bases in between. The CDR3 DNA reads TGTGCCAGTAGCTCCGTCGGAAACACTGAAGCTTTCTTT. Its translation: CASSSVGNTEAFF. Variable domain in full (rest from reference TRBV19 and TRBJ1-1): DGGITQSPKYLFRKEGQNVTLSCEQNLNHDAMYWYRQDPGQGLRLIYYSQIVNDFQKGDIAEGYSVSREKKESFPLTVTSAQKNPTAFYLCASSSVGNTEAFFGQGTRLTVV.

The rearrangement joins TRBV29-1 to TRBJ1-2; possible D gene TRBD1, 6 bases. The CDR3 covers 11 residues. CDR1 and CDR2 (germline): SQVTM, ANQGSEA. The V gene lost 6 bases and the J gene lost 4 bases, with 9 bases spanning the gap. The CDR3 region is CSVGQSYGYTF. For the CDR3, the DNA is TGCAGCGTCGGACAGTCCTATGGCTACACCTTC.

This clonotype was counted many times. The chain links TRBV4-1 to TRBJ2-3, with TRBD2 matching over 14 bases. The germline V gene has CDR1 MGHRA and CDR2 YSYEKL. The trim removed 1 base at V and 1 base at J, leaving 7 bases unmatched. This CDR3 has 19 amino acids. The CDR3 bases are TGCGCCAGCAGCCAAGTGCCCCTGACTAGCGGGGGGGGCACAGATACGCAGTATTTT. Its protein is CASSQVPLTSGGGTDTQYF.

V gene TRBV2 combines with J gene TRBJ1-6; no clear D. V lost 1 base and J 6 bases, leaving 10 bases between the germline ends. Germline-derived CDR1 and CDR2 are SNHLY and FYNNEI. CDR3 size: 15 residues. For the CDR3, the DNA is TGTGCCAGCAGTGAAGGGGGAACCGGTAATTCACCCCTCCACTTT. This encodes CASSEGGTGNSPLHF.

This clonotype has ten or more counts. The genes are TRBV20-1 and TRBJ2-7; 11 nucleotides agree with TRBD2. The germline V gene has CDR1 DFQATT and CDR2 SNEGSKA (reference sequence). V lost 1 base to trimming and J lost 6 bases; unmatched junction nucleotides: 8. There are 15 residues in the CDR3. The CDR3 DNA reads TGCAGTGCTAGAGTCCCCACTAGCGGGAGTAGCGAGCAGTACTTC. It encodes CSARVPTSGSSEQYF.

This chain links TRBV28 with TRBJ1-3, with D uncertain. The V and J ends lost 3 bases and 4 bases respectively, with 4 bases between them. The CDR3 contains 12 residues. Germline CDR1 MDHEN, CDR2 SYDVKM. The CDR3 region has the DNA TGTGCCAGCAGTTTTGAGGGAAACACCATATATTTT. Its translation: CASSFEGNTIYF. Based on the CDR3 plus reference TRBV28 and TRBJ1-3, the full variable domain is DVKVTQSSRYLVKRTGEKVFLECVQDMDHENMFWYRQDPGLGLRLIYFSYDVKMKEKGDIPEGYSVSREKKERFSLILESASTNQTSMYLCASSFEGNTIYFGEGSWLTVV.

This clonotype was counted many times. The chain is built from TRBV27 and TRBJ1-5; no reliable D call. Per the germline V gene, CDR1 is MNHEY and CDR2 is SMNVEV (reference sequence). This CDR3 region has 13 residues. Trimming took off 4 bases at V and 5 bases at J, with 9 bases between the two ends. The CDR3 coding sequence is TGTGCCAGCAGTTACGGGCCGCATCAGCCCCAGCATTTT. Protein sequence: CASSYGPHQPQHF.

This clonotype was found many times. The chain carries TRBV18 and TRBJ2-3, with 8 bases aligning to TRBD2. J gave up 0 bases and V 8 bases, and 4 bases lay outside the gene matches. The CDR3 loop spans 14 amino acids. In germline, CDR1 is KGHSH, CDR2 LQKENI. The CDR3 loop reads CASSPGGSTDTQYF. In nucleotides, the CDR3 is TGTGCCAGCAGCCCGGGAGGGAGCACAGATACGCAGTATTTT.

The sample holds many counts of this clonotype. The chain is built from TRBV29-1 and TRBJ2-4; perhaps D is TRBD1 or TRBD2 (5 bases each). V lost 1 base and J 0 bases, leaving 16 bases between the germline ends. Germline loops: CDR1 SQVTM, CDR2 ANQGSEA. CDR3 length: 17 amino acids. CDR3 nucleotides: TGCAGCGTTGAAGGGGGTGGGGGAGTTGGAGCCAAAAACATTCAGTACTTC. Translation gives CSVEGGGGVGAKNIQYF.